Below are 14 T cell receptor beta chains sequenced from a single sample in a study of blood T cell repertoires in COVID-19. Measured with immunoSEQ multiplex PCR; TCRdb has only the in-frame clones, and not every one. The table has a few hundred thousand clones, approximately 89% seen once. Sample: peripheral blood. The receptors shown here come from a woman in her forties or fifties with COVID-19, enrolled during active disease.

The chain joins TRBV6-6 to TRBJ1-1; unclear D gene. Germline V gives CDR1 MNHNY, CDR2 SVGAGI (reference sequence). Trimming shortened V by 2 bases and J by 8 bases, and 15 bases separated the two germline ends. The CDR3 is 14 amino acids. The CDR3 protein is CASSYRPRNSEAFF. The CDR3 coding sequence is TGTGCCAGCAGTTACAGGCCGAGAAACAGCGAAGCTTTCTTT.

The chain is built from TRBV11-2 and TRBJ1-1; D unresolved. The CDR3 is made up of 13 amino acids. CDR1 is SGHAT, CDR2 FQNNGV, per germline. The V end lost 3 bases, the J end lost 3 bases, and 8 bases lay between the germline ends. The CDR3 reads CASSFNRDTEAFF. The CDR3 bases are TGTGCCAGCAGCTTTAATCGGGACACTGAAGCTTTCTTT.

V usage is TRBV7-2 and J usage is TRBJ2-5; TRBD1 agrees at 7 bases. The CDR3 is 13 residues long. Germline V gene data show CDR1 as SGHTA and CDR2 as FQGNSA. Trimming removed 6 bases from V and 3 bases from J; junction bases left unmatched: 4. CDR3 loop: CASSLTGEETQYF. CDR3 nucleotides: TGTGCCAGCAGTCTCACAGGGGAAGAGACCCAGTACTTC. The whole variable domain, remainder taken from reference TRBV7-2 and TRBJ2-5, is GAGVSQSPSNKVTEKGKDVELRCDPISGHTALYWYRQSLGQGLEFLIYFQGNSAPDKSGLPSDRFSAERTGGSVSTLTIQRTQQEDSAVYLCASSLTGEETQYFGPGTRLLVL.

This chain connects TRBV5-4 to TRBJ1-1, with no clear D. The germline CDR1 and CDR2 sequences are SGHNT and YYREEE (reference sequence). The length of the CDR3 is 12 residues. V lost 4 bases to trimming and J lost 4 bases, with 8 bases between them. CDR3 coding DNA: TGTGCCAGCAGCCCCCGTCCCACTGAAGCTTTCTTT. The encoded protein is CASSPRPTEAFF.

The chain carries TRBV7-2 and TRBJ1-2, with D possibly being TRBD1 (6 bases). The length of the CDR3 is 14 residues. Germline V gene sequence: CDR1 SGHTA, CDR2 FQGNSA. The V gene lost 2 bases and the J gene lost 5 bases, with 12 bases spanning the gap. The CDR3 DNA sequence: TGTGCCAGCAGCTTAACCGGGGGGGCATATGGCTACACCTTC. This sequence encodes CASSLTGGAYGYTF.

The rearrangement joins TRBV5-1 to TRBJ2-7; possible D gene TRBD1, 5 bases. This CDR3 contains 14 residues. Trimming left V 2 bases short and J 4 bases short, with 13 bases between. Germline V gene sequence: CDR1 SGHRS, CDR2 YFSETQ. The CDR3 bases are TGCGCCAGCAGCTTAACAGGTATTGAGTACGAGCAGTACTTC. It is translated as CASSLTGIEYEQYF.

This chain links TRBV19 with TRBJ2-7; possible D gene TRBD2, 5 bases. This CDR3 has 15 residues. Trimming took off 3 bases at V and 0 bases at J, with 12 bases between the two ends. Germline CDR1 reads LNHDA; CDR2 reads SQIVND (reference sequence). The CDR3 loop reads CASSMRAARSYEQYF. The CDR3 DNA reads TGTGCCAGTAGTATGCGGGCGGCCCGCTCCTACGAGCAGTACTTC.

The CDR3 region is CASRDRTGNTIYF. CDR3 DNA sequence: TGTGCCAGCAGAGACAGAACCGGAAACACCATATATTTT. The chain joins TRBV9 to TRBJ1-3, with a tentative D call TRBD1 (5 bases). The CDR3 consists of 13 residues. Trimming took off 5 bases at V and 4 bases at J, with 10 bases between the two ends. The germline gives CDR1 SGDLS, CDR2 YYNGEE.

This clone was recorded only once. In DNA form, the CDR3 reads TGCGCCAGCAGCCCCCGGGGTAGCGGGGGGGGCACAGATACGCAGTATTTT. Protein product: CASSPRGSGGGTDTQYF. The rearrangement joins TRBV5-1 to TRBJ2-3; the match to TRBD2 covers 11 bases. V was clipped by 4 bases and J by 1 base; unmatched bases: 8. This CDR3 contains 17 residues. CDR1 SGHRS and CDR2 YFSETQ come from the germline V gene.

The CDR3 loop is CASSLGGREPQAFF. In DNA form, the CDR3 reads TGCGCCAGCAGCTTGGGGGGCCGAGAACCCCAAGCTTTCTTT. The genes are TRBV5-1 and TRBJ1-1; D perhaps matches TRBD1 (5 bases). Germline V gives CDR1 SGHRS, CDR2 YFSETQ. The CDR3 covers 14 residues. With 0 bases removed from V and 9 bases from J, the gap between germline ends came to 15 bases. Looking up the rest from reference TRBV5-1 and TRBJ1-1 gives the full variable domain: KAGVTQTPRYLIKTRGQQVTLSCSPISGHRSVSWYQQTPGQGLQFLFEYFSETQRNKGNFPGRFSGRQFSNSRSEMNVSTLELGDSALYLCASSLGGREPQAFFGQGTRLTVV.

This rearrangement joins TRBV4-1 to TRBJ2-7; 8 nucleotides align to TRBD1. V shed 4 bases, J shed 6 bases, and the junction held 8 bases outside the gene matches. The CDR3 extends over 14 amino acids. The germline V gene encodes CDR1 MGHRA and CDR2 YSYEKL. Here the CDR3 reads CASSLEDRVGEQYF. As DNA, the CDR3 is TGCGCCAGCAGCCTCGAGGACAGGGTGGGCGAGCAGTACTTC.

The chain recombines TRBV3-1 (or the pseudogene TRBV3-2) with TRBJ1-2; 7 bases map to TRBD1. The germline V gene has CDR1 LGHDT and CDR2 YNNKEL (reference sequence). The CDR3 is 13 amino acids. The V gene end was trimmed by 4 bases and the J gene end by 8 bases; junction bases not matched to a gene: 7. CDR3 nucleotides: TGTGCCAGCAGCCCATTGGGACAGAGCGGCTACACCTTC. Protein sequence: CASSPLGQSGYTF.

The chain combines TRBV6-6 with TRBJ2-2; weak D call: TRBD1 (5 bases). Germline CDR1 MNHNY, CDR2 SVGAGI (reference sequence). The length of the CDR3 is 15 residues. V lost 8 bases, J lost 1 base, and 14 bases lay in between. The CDR3 DNA reads as TGTGCCAGCCTGGGGCTTCCACTGAACACCGGGGAGCTGTTTTTT. Translated, it gives CASLGLPLNTGELFF.

This chain links TRBV9 with TRBJ2-3; possibly TRBD2 for D (7 bases). The CDR3 sequence is 16 residues long. CDR1 and CDR2 from the germline V gene are SGDLS and YYNGEE. V lost 0 bases to trimming and J lost 2 bases, with 13 bases between them. The CDR3 coding sequence is TGTGCCAGCAGCGTAGATGACGGGGGGCACACAGATACGCAGTATTTT. Amino acid sequence: CASSVDDGGHTDTQYF.